Shown below are 32 T cell receptor beta chains from a single sample sequenced in a study of cytomegalovirus exposure and HLA in healthy donors. Both 60 Vbeta primers and 13 Jbeta primers went into the PCR. Sequenced by immunoSEQ multiplex PCR; TCRdb stores in-frame clones only, minus some. The table includes around 96,000 clones, roughly 80% detected once. Sequencing was performed on PBMCs. The source is a man between 25 and 39 years old in good health and CMV-seropositive.

Comments on this clone: Sequence at one end of the junction differs from germline and may be a read error. The chain combines TRBV29-1 with TRBJ2-1; D is unclear. Per germline, CDR1 SQVTM and CDR2 ANQGSEA. CDR3 length: 12 residues. The DNA of the CDR3 is TGCAGCGTTGAACTCCGCTACGATGAGCAGTTCTTC. Protein: CSVELRYDEQFF.

This rearrangement joins TRBV5-1 to TRBJ2-3, with D perhaps TRBD1 (5 bases). The CDR3 covers 16 residues. V shed 3 bases and J shed 4 bases, with 18 bases lying between them. CDR1 SGHRS and CDR2 YFSETQ come from the germline V gene. The CDR3 DNA is TGCGCCAGCAGCTGGTTTGGGGCGAAGAGTTCAGATACGCAGTATTTT. Its protein is CASSWFGAKSSDTQYF.

The table lists this clone with a few counts. The chain couples TRBV11-2 to TRBJ1-1; the match to TRBD1 covers 9 bases. The V and J ends lost 0 bases and 10 bases, in that order; junction bases with no gene match: 3. The CDR3 has 13 residues. Germline V gene lookup returns CDR1 SGHAT and CDR2 FQNNGV. The CDR3, as DNA: TGTGCCAGCAGCTTAGATCGGGGACAGGGAGCTTTCTTT. The encoded protein is CASSLDRGQGAFF.

The V call is TRBV29-1, the J call TRBJ2-2, with D uncertain. The CDR3 is 12 amino acids. Trimming took off 3 bases at V and 6 bases at J, with 8 bases between the two ends. Germline V lookup: CDR1 SQVTM, CDR2 ANQGSEA. The CDR3 bases are TGCAGCGTTGATAGTTGGTCCGGGGAGCTGTTTTTT. This translates into CSVDSWSGELFF.

J is TRBJ1-1 and V is TRBV5-5; the D gene is possibly TRBD1 (5 bases). The germline V and J ends were trimmed by 4 bases and 5 bases, with 15 bases remaining between them. This CDR3 has 14 residues. CDR1 SGHKS and CDR2 YYEKEE come from the germline V gene (reference sequence). CDR3 in DNA: TGTGCCAGCAGCCAAGTAGGAGGGGAGACTGAAGCTTTCTTT. Translating gives CASSQVGGETEAFF.

The genes are TRBV2 and TRBJ1-3; 12 bases are a match to TRBD1. Germline V gene sequence: CDR1 SNHLY, CDR2 FYNNEI. The CDR3 extends over 19 amino acids. Trimming removed 8 bases from V and 0 bases from J; junction bases left unmatched: 14. The CDR3 DNA follows: TGTGCCAGCCACCTTCCGGGACAGGGGGCTCCGGCCTCTGGAAACACCATATATTTT. It is translated as CASHLPGQGAPASGNTIYF.

V usage is TRBV27 and J usage is TRBJ2-1; 12 bases map to TRBD2. The CDR3 loop spans 15 amino acids. Per the germline V gene, CDR1 is MNHEY and CDR2 is SMNVEV (reference sequence). V lost 2 bases, J lost 6 bases, and 2 bases stayed unmatched. CDR3 DNA: TGTGCCAGCAGTTTACTACTAGCGGGGGGCAATGAGCAGTTCTTC. Its translation is CASSLLLAGGNEQFF.

This clone was recorded once. This chain links TRBV7-8 with TRBJ2-7; TRBD1 agrees at 7 bases. The CDR3 consists of 17 residues. V lost 0 bases, J lost 0 bases, and 8 bases stayed unmatched. Germline-derived CDR1 and CDR2 are SGHVS and FQNEAQ. CDR3 DNA sequence: TGTGCCAGCAGCTTAGCCATGACAGGGCGAATCTCCTACGAGCAGTACTTC. It yields the protein CASSLAMTGRISYEQYF.

The V and J genes are TRBV7-8 and TRBJ1-5; no firm D call. V was cut by 5 bases and J by 0 bases, with 14 bases left in between. CDR1 and CDR2 from the germline V gene are SGHVS and FQNEAQ. The CDR3 covers 16 residues. In nucleotides, the CDR3 is TGTGCCAGCAGCCAATTGAGCGGGTATAGCAATCAGCCCCAGCATTTT. It encodes CASSQLSGYSNQPQHF.

This chain joins TRBV19 and TRBJ1-5, with 9 bases lining up with TRBD1. The CDR3 runs 16 residues. Germline V lookup: CDR1 LNHDA, CDR2 SQIVND (reference sequence). The ends lost 5 bases at V and 4 bases at J; junction bases unmatched: 9. This chain's CDR3 is CASSQGQGITNQPQHF. Written as DNA, the CDR3 is TGTGCCAGTAGTCAAGGACAGGGGATCACAAATCAGCCCCAGCATTTT.

The J gene is TRBJ2-1, the V gene TRBV27; TRBD1 is a possible D gene (5 bases). Germline CDR1 is MNHEY and CDR2 is SMNVEV (reference sequence). The CDR3 sequence is 12 residues long. V was cut by 6 bases and J by 6 bases, with 9 bases left in between. The CDR3 DNA sequence: TGTGCCAGCAGGCAGACAGTCAATGAGCAGTTCTTC. Its translation: CASRQTVNEQFF.

The CDR3 DNA follows: TGTGCCAGCAGCAAAGACGCGGGACAGGGTGCCCCTCGGACTGAAGCTTTCTTT. As protein: CASSKDAGQGAPRTEAFF. The chain couples TRBV21-1 to TRBJ1-1; TRBD1 is the table's D call, not checked against the DNA. TRBV21-1 is noted as a pseudogene. There are 18 residues in the CDR3.

Only a few counts were recorded for this clone. The rearrangement uses TRBV4-2 and TRBJ1-6; D is perhaps TRBD1 (6 bases). Germline V lookup: CDR1 LGHNA, CDR2 YNFKEQ. The CDR3 has 16 amino acids. The V end was cut by 0 bases, the J end by 11 bases, with 17 bases between. The CDR3 nucleotides read TGTGCCAGCAGCCAAGATAACCAGGGGCCTCTGGCACCCCTCCACTTT. It is translated as CASSQDNQGPLAPLHF.

The genes are TRBV5-5 and TRBJ1-2; possibly TRBD1 for D (5 bases). This CDR3 is built from 14 residues. Per the germline V gene, CDR1 is SGHKS and CDR2 is YYEKEE (reference sequence). Trimming removed 0 bases from V and 3 bases from J, with 9 bases in between. The DNA of the CDR3 is TGTGCCAGCAGCTTGGACAGGACCTACTATGGCTACACCTTC. Residues: CASSLDRTYYGYTF.

This clone was seen only a few times. CDR3 in DNA: TGTGCCAGCAGCTTGGCCACGGCCCAACCGGGACACGAAAACTATGGCTACACCTTC. This encodes CASSLATAQPGHENYGYTF. V and J are TRBV5-6 and TRBJ1-2; tentatively, D is TRBD1 (6 bases). CDR1 and CDR2 (germline): SGHDT, YYEEEE. This CDR3 is 19 amino acids long. V was pared by 0 bases and J by 2 bases, with 23 bases between.

The chain is built from TRBV11-2 and TRBJ2-5; D remains unclear. CDR1 is SGHAT, CDR2 FQNNGV, per germline. CDR3 length: 13 amino acids. Trimming pared 1 base from V and 5 bases from J, leaving 8 bases between. CDR3 loop: CASSLAGAETQYF. In DNA, the CDR3 is TGTGCCAGCAGCTTAGCCGGAGCGGAGACCCAGTACTTC. Looking up the rest from reference TRBV11-2 and TRBJ2-5 gives the full variable domain: EAGVAQSPRYKIIEKRQSVAFWCNPISGHATLYWYQQILGQGPKLLIQFQNNGVVDDSQLPKDRFSAERLKGVDSTLKIQPAKLEDSAVYLCASSLAGAETQYFGPGTRLLVL.

For the CDR3, the DNA is TGTGCCAGCAGCCCTACCGGGACAGGAGTCTACGAGCAGTACTTC. Translating it yields CASSPTGTGVYEQYF. The chain is built from TRBV7-3 and TRBJ2-7, with 8 bases aligning to TRBD1. There are 15 residues in the CDR3. Trimming cost V 5 bases and J 3 bases; bases outside gene matches: 9. Germline assignment: CDR1 SGHTA and CDR2 FQGTGA.

The chain has TRBV30 and TRBJ2-7; 9 nucleotides align to TRBD2. The CDR3 sequence is 12 residues long. From germline, CDR1 is GTSNPN and CDR2 SVGIG (reference sequence). V lost 1 base and J lost 10; bases outside the gene matches: 5. CDR3 residues: CAWSEEAGGQYF. The DNA for the CDR3 is TGTGCCTGGAGTGAGGAAGCGGGGGGCCAGTACTTC.

The rearrangement uses TRBV5-4 and TRBJ2-1, with D maybe TRBD2 (6 bases). The germline V gene has CDR1 SGHNT and CDR2 YYREEE (reference sequence). The germline V and J ends were trimmed by 2 bases and 4 bases, with 16 bases remaining between them. The CDR3 is made up of 16 amino acids. CDR3 residues: CASSFRGAGQYNEQFF. The CDR3 coding sequence is TGTGCCAGCAGCTTTCGAGGAGCGGGTCAATACAATGAGCAGTTCTTC.

The chain is built from TRBV9 and TRBJ2-5; a weak D match, TRBD2 (7 bases). CDR1 SGDLS and CDR2 YYNGEE come from the germline V gene. CDR3 size: 14 residues. Trimming took 0 bases from V and 5 from J, leaving 11 bases between them. The CDR3 here is CASSVEGGEETQYF. CDR3 DNA sequence: TGTGCCAGCAGCGTAGAAGGGGGGGAGGAGACCCAGTACTTC.

This clone was observed a few times. The rearrangement uses TRBV6-5 and TRBJ1-2, with D perhaps matching TRBD1 (6 bases). This CDR3 comprises 12 residues. Germline CDR1 and CDR2: MNHEY and SVGAGI. With 6 bases removed from V and 6 bases from J, the gap between germline ends came to 11 bases. The CDR3 bases are TGTGCCAGCAGCCTCCAGGGGAATGGCTACACCTTC. Its translation is CASSLQGNGYTF.

The chain carries TRBV7-9 and TRBJ1-5; possible D gene TRBD1, 6 bases. Germline V lookup: CDR1 SEHNR, CDR2 FQNEAQ (reference sequence). Trimming took off 4 bases at V and 3 bases at J, with 16 bases between the two ends. The CDR3 loop spans 16 amino acids. This CDR3 is CASSSASGGVNQPQHF. In nucleotides, the CDR3 is TGTGCCAGCAGCTCCGCATCTGGGGGCGTCAATCAGCCCCAGCATTTT.

This sequence joins TRBV6-5 and TRBJ2-7; no clear D gene. Germline V gene data show CDR1 as MNHEY and CDR2 as SVGAGI. V was cut by 0 bases and J by 5 bases, with 11 bases left in between. The CDR3 length is 14 residues. The CDR3 DNA sequence: TGTGCCAGCAGTTACTCGAACAGTTTGGACGAGCAGTACTTC. Encoded protein: CASSYSNSLDEQYF.

The chain is built from TRBV19 and TRBJ2-3; 7 nucleotides match TRBD1. Germline V gene sequence: CDR1 LNHDA, CDR2 SQIVND (reference sequence). The CDR3 totals 16 residues. The V segment lost 7 bases and the J segment 2 bases; nucleotides outside the gene matches: 12. CDR3 sequence: CASTLTGTDVTDTQYF. Written as DNA, the CDR3 is TGTGCCAGTACTTTAACCGGGACAGATGTCACAGATACGCAGTATTTT. Combining the CDR3 with reference TRBV19 and TRBJ2-3 gives the whole variable domain DGGITQSPKYLFRKEGQNVTLSCEQNLNHDAMYWYRQDPGQGLRLIYYSQIVNDFQKGDIAEGYSVSREKKESFPLTVTSAQKNPTAFYLCASTLTGTDVTDTQYFGPGTRLTVL.

The genes are TRBV30 and TRBJ2-1; 10 bases are shared with TRBD2. Germline CDR1 GTSNPN, CDR2 SVGIG (reference sequence). The length of the CDR3 is 14 residues. The J segment lost 2 bases and the V segment lost 7 bases, leaving 5 bases of the junction unmatched. DNA for the CDR3: TGTGCCTCCCGAAGCGGGGGGGCCTACAATGAGCAGTTCTTC. Protein product: CASRSGGAYNEQFF. The variable domain in full, with the rest retrieved from reference TRBV30 and TRBJ2-1, is SQTIHQWPATLVQPVGSPLSLECTVEGTSNPNLYWYRQAAGRGLQLLFYSVGIGQISSEVPQNLSASRPQDRQFILSSKKLLLSDSGFYLCASRSGGAYNEQFFGPGTRLTVL.

This clone was seen a single time. This chain connects TRBV30 to TRBJ2-2; TRBD1 might be the D (6 bases). Trimming shortened V by 2 bases and J by 9 bases, and 16 bases separated the two germline ends. This CDR3 is 14 amino acids long. The V gene's germline CDR1 is GTSNPN and CDR2 SVGIG (reference sequence). CDR3 nucleotides: TGTGCCTGGAGTAGAACAGGGAACCACCGGGAGCTGTTTTTT. This codes for CAWSRTGNHRELFF.

This chain uses TRBV7-7 with TRBJ2-3; a weak D match, TRBD2 (6 bases). Trimming removed 0 bases at V and 0 bases at J, with 7 bases between. CDR3 length equals 15 residues. Germline V CDR1 and CDR2: SSHAT, FNYEAQ (reference sequence). The chain's CDR3 is CASSLAGGSTDTQYF. As DNA, the CDR3 is TGTGCCAGCAGCTTAGCCGGGGGAAGCACAGATACGCAGTATTTT. Full variable domain (remainder filled in from reference TRBV7-7 and TRBJ2-3): GAGVSQSPRYKVTKRGQDVTLRCDPISSHATLYWYQQALGQGPEFLTYFNYEAQPDKSGLPSDRFSAERPEGSISTLTIQRTEQRDSAMYRCASSLAGGSTDTQYFGPGTRLTVL.

The J gene is TRBJ2-7, the V gene TRBV18, with D possibly TRBD2 on 6 matching bases. The CDR3 consists of 17 residues. Germline V lookup: CDR1 KGHSH, CDR2 LQKENI. The V end lost 3 bases, the J end lost 3 bases, and 21 bases lay between the germline ends. The CDR3 region has the DNA TGTGCCAGCTCACCTCGAGGCGTTGGAGGGGTGGGCTACGAGCAGTACTTC. It yields the protein CASSPRGVGGVGYEQYF.

This chain joins TRBV27 and TRBJ2-1, with 9 bases aligning to TRBD2. V gave up 7 bases and J gave up 0 bases; unmatched junction bases: 4. The CDR3 covers 15 residues. CDR1 is MNHEY and CDR2 is SMNVEV in the germline V gene (reference sequence). CDR3 sequence (DNA): TGTGCCAGCACCCCAGCGGGGGGCTCCTACAATGAGCAGTTCTTC. It specifies CASTPAGGSYNEQFF.

The chain employs TRBV6-5 and TRBJ1-3; perhaps TRBD1 as D (5 bases). CDR1 is MNHEY and CDR2 is SVGAGI in the germline V gene. With 5 bases removed from V and 4 bases from J, the gap between germline ends came to 9 bases. The CDR3 loop spans 13 amino acids. The CDR3 DNA sequence: TGTGCCAGCAGTGGTGCAGGGGGAAACACCATATATTTT. Its translation: CASSGAGGNTIYF.

The chain combines TRBV2 with TRBJ1-6; unclear D gene. This CDR3 is built from 15 residues. V was clipped by 3 bases and J by 4 bases, with 10 bases between them. CDR1 and CDR2 (germline): SNHLY, FYNNEI. CDR3 in amino acids: CASSDRQVYNSPLHF. In DNA, the CDR3 is TGTGCCAGCAGTGATCGCCAGGTTTATAATTCACCCCTCCACTTT.

The chain employs TRBV10-3 and TRBJ2-5; D possibly corresponds to TRBD2 (6 bases). The J call could be wrong; TRBJ2-7 is a better fit for the DNA end. This CDR3 has 12 residues. Per the germline V gene, CDR1 is ENHRY and CDR2 is SYGVKD. CDR3 coding DNA: TGTGCCACGGGAGCGGCCTCCTACGAGCAGTACTTC. It specifies CATGAASYEQYF.